The entry that follows covers one T cell receptor (beta chain) sequence. The antigen is undetermined. Assay: immunoSEQ multiplex PCR; the TCRdb copy retains only in-frame clones and omits some. Altogether roughly 15,000 clones are present, roughly 79% being singletons, with the ten largest covering roughly 10%. This entry is derived from a study of T cells and Merkel cell carcinoma outcomes. Whole-study results and caveats: In Merkel cell carcinoma, repertoire and T-cell density reportedly predicted outcomes.

The sequencing sample was made of tumor tissue from Merkel cell carcinoma. This clonotype was obtained from a human donor with Merkel cell carcinoma.

The CDR3 reads CATQQGKGEQFF. CDR3 DNA sequence: TGTGCCACCCAACAGGGGAAGGGTGAGCAGTTCTTC. V and J are TRBV10-3 and TRBJ2-1; 7 positions agree with TRBD1. The germline gives CDR1 ENHRY, CDR2 SYGVKD. The CDR3 totals 12 residues. V lost 10 bases, J lost 9 bases, and 9 bases stayed unmatched.